These 6 T cell receptor beta chains were all obtained from the same sample, sequenced in a study of blood T cell repertoires in COVID-19. Clones were sequenced by immunoSEQ multiplex PCR, and TCRdb holds only the in-frame ones, with some missing. The table includes approximately 280,000 clones, nearly 90% detected once. Sample: PBMCs or T cells enriched from blood (not recorded which). The receptors shown here come from a woman in her late teens or twenties with acute COVID-19.

J is TRBJ2-3 and V is TRBV28; 8 bases are a match to TRBD1. Per germline, CDR1 MDHEN and CDR2 SYDVKM. J gave up 4 bases and V 5 bases, and 8 bases lay outside the gene matches. CDR3 length equals 15 residues. In DNA form, the CDR3 reads TGTGCCAGCAGTCTACGGACAGGGACGGCAGATACGCAGTATTTT. It specifies CASSLRTGTADTQYF. Variable domain in full (rest from reference TRBV28 and TRBJ2-3): DVKVTQSSRYLVKRTGEKVFLECVQDMDHENMFWYRQDPGLGLRLIYFSYDVKMKEKGDIPEGYSVSREKKERFSLILESASTNQTSMYLCASSLRTGTADTQYFGPGTRLTVL.

This chain connects TRBV5-4 to TRBJ2-1, with D unresolved. The V and J ends lost 2 bases and 8 bases respectively, with 5 bases between them. Germline CDR1 SGHNT, CDR2 YYREEE (reference sequence). The CDR3 has 11 residues. CDR3 residues: CASSFRHEQFF. The CDR3 DNA is TGTGCCAGCAGCTTCCGTCATGAGCAGTTCTTC.

This clone is a singleton in its sample. This rearrangement joins TRBV7-3 to TRBJ2-6; possibly TRBD2 for D (6 bases). V dropped 5 bases and J dropped 3 bases, with 14 bases sitting between them. CDR3 length: 16 amino acids. Germline V gives CDR1 SGHTA, CDR2 FQGTGA. The CDR3 protein is CASSPSGLFGANVLTF. Here the CDR3 DNA reads TGTGCCAGCAGCCCGTCGGGACTGTTTGGGGCCAACGTCCTGACTTTC.

The V and J genes are TRBV28 and TRBJ1-3; 10 bases fit TRBD1. The CDR3 spans 15 residues. V dropped 6 bases and J dropped 2; count of bases not matched to a gene: 4. CDR1 is MDHEN, CDR2 SYDVKM, per germline. This CDR3 is CASSPDRGTGNTIYF. In nucleotides, the CDR3 is TGTGCCAGCAGCCCGGACAGGGGGACTGGAAACACCATATATTTT.

This sequence joins TRBV30 and TRBJ1-5, with 9 bases identical to TRBD1. The CDR3 is made up of 15 amino acids. Trimming cost V 0 bases and J 8 bases; bases outside gene matches: 8. Germline assignment: CDR1 GTSNPN and CDR2 SVGIG (reference sequence). CDR3 DNA: TGTGCCTGGAGTGTGGGGACAGGGTCTTTTGAGCCCCAGCATTTT. It is translated as CAWSVGTGSFEPQHF.

The chain combines TRBV7-8 with TRBJ2-1; 9 positions match TRBD1. Germline CDR1 and CDR2: SGHVS and FQNEAQ. CDR3 size: 14 residues. With 5 bases clipped from V and 7 bases from J, the junction kept 6 bases outside the gene matches. In DNA form, the CDR3 reads TGTGCCAGCAGCAAATTGGACAGGGGAAATGAGCAGTTCTTC. This translates into CASSKLDRGNEQFF.